This TCR beta chain is from a study of cytomegalovirus exposure and HLA in healthy donors. Study findings and constraints: Information on immune exposure was restricted to one variable (CMV serostatus).

Looked up from germline, CDR1 is LGHNA and CDR2 is YNFKEQ. CDR3 length: 14 residues. V was pared by 3 bases and J by 8 bases, with 16 bases between. To note about this clone: Its antigen is unknown.

The PCR was carried out with 60 Vbeta primers and 13 Jbeta primers. The method was immunoSEQ multiplex PCR; TCRdb's version includes in-frame clones alone and lacks a portion of them. Among under 200,000 clones listed, about four fifths were seen once. Sequenced sample: PBMCs. The chain has TRBV4-2 and TRBJ1-2; a possible D gene is TRBD1 (6 bases). This receptor was obtained from a woman between 18 and 30 years old in good health and CMV-seronegative. CDR3 residues: CASSQGAGVLGYTF. As DNA, the CDR3 is TGTGCCAGCAGCCAGGGGGCGGGGGTTTTAGGCTACACCTTC.